The 18 T cell receptor beta chains presented below share a single source sample, sequenced in a study of tumor and adjacent non-tumor tissue in lung cancer. The library came from three nested PCR rounds adapted from ARM-PCR protocols. TCRdb re-called the multiplex PCR reads with MiXCR, one entry per CDR3 protein. The sample lists about 200,000 distinct CDR3 sequences, around 70% occurring once. This sample's RNA came from whole unsorted tissue. The material sequenced was lung tumor tissue. All receptors derive from a man aged 60 to 75 with non-small cell lung cancer.

This clonotype appeared many times. The CDR3 nucleotides read TGTGCCAGCAGTTACTCGGGGGCCCGCAGGGCCAACGTCCTGACTTTC. Its translation is CASSYSGARRANVLTF. The chain carries TRBV6-2 or TRBV6-3 and TRBJ2-6; possible D gene TRBD1, 6 bases. Deletions cut 0 bases from V and 5 bases from J, with 11 bases between. This CDR3 is built from 16 residues. Germline CDR1 is MNHEY and CDR2 is SVGEGT.

This chain links TRBV12-3 or TRBV12-4 with TRBJ1-5; 7 nucleotides match TRBD1. V was pared by 6 bases and J by 5 bases, with 4 bases of the junction left unmatched. This CDR3 region has 13 residues. The CDR3 reads CASRQTGDQPQHF. In nucleotides, the CDR3 is TGTGCCAGCAGGCAAACAGGGGATCAGCCCCAGCATTTT.

As regards this clonotype: At one end the junction does not follow the germline gene, possibly because of a read error. The chain carries TRBV11-2 and TRBJ2-3, with 13 positions matching TRBD2. From germline, CDR1 is SGHAT and CDR2 FQNNGV. The CDR3 spans 16 residues. CDR3 residues: CVSSLLAGGRTDKQYF. Written as DNA, the CDR3 is TGTGTCAGCAGCTTACTAGCGGGGGGGCGCACAGATAAGCAGTATTTT.

A remark on this clonotype: The junction does not match germline at one end; this may be a read error. The genes are TRBV20-1 and TRBJ1-5; D might be TRBD1 (5 bases). CDR3 length: 12 amino acids. The germline V gene has CDR1 DFQATT and CDR2 SNEGSKA (reference sequence). In DNA, the CDR3 is TGCAGTGGCGGGGCCGGGAATCAGCCCCAACATTTT. Translation gives CSGGAGNQPQHF.

A word on this clonotype: This may be a read error, as it is one base from a much larger clone. It is likely a read error, because the conserved phenylalanine at the end of the CDR3 is missing. CDR3 coding DNA: TGCGCCAGCAGCCAGCTCTCAGGAAACACCATATATCTT. It is translated as CASSQLSGNTIYL. J is TRBJ1-3 and V is TRBV4-3; D is unclear. V dropped 3 bases and J dropped 4 bases, with 7 bases sitting between them. CDR3 length: 13 amino acids. Germline CDR1 is LGHNA and CDR2 is YSLEER.

This clonotype showed up just a few times. The chain is built from TRBV6-1 and TRBJ2-5, with a possible D match to TRBD2 (6 bases). This CDR3 has 14 amino acids. Germline CDR1 MNHNS, CDR2 SASEGT. V was pared by 8 bases and J by 4 bases, with 17 bases between. The DNA for the CDR3 is TGTGCCAGCGGGGGGACCTCCCAGGGAGAGACCCAGTACTTC. It yields the protein CASGGTSQGETQYF.

This clonotype occurred a few times. The V gene is TRBV4-2, the J gene TRBJ2-3, with 11 bases matching TRBD2. The length of the CDR3 is 17 residues. V lost 3 bases, J lost 2 bases, and 7 bases stayed unmatched. Germline V gene data show CDR1 as LGHNA and CDR2 as YNFKEQ. DNA of the CDR3: TGTGCCAGCAGCCACCCACTAGCGGGGGCCGTCACAGATACGCAGTATTTT. It encodes CASSHPLAGAVTDTQYF.

This chain connects TRBV11-3 to TRBJ1-4; D ambiguous. The CDR3 contains 14 residues. CDR1 and CDR2 (germline): SGHNT, YENEEA. The V end was cut by 4 bases, the J end by 3 bases, with 9 bases between. The CDR3 DNA is TGTGCCAGCAGCTCCCAGATGCCTAATGAAAAACTGTTTTTT. It encodes CASSSQMPNEKLFF.

This clonotype was seen more than once but under ten times. The chain carries TRBV5-6 and TRBJ1-1, with D maybe TRBD1 (6 bases). The CDR3 consists of 17 residues. The germline gives CDR1 SGHDT, CDR2 YYEEEE. V was pared by 4 bases and J by 8 bases, with 27 bases between. CDR3 sequence (DNA): TGTGCCAGCAGCGGGGGATTGGGGGCGATCTTTTATAAAGAAGCTTTCTTT. It translates to CASSGGLGAIFYKEAFF.

Worth noting for this clonotype: The junction departs from germline at one end; a sequencing error may be responsible. V gene TRBV10-1 combines with J gene TRBJ2-1, with 9 nucleotides matching TRBD1. There are 16 residues in the CDR3. Germline CDR1 WNHNN, CDR2 SYGVQD (reference sequence). The CDR3 loop reads CASGAPGQGEGDEEFF. The DNA for the CDR3 is TGCGCCAGCGGGGCTCCGGGACAGGGAGAAGGTGATGAGGAGTTCTTC.

At least ten counts were recorded for this clonotype. This chain uses TRBV6-5 with TRBJ2-2, with no clear D. V lost 3 bases and J 0 bases, leaving 11 bases between the germline ends. The CDR3 extends over 16 amino acids. CDR1 and CDR2 from the germline V gene are MNHEY and SVGAGI. Here the CDR3 DNA reads TGTGCCAGCAGTTATCTGGAGAAAGCGAACACCGGGGAGCTGTTTTTT. Protein product: CASSYLEKANTGELFF.

V and J are TRBV11-1 and TRBJ1-2, with D unclear. Trimming took off 6 bases at V and 8 bases at J, with 13 bases between the two ends. CDR1 and CDR2 from the germline V gene are SGHAT and FQDESV (reference sequence). CDR3 size: 12 residues. The chain's CDR3 is CASSTPTSGYTF. In DNA form, the CDR3 reads TGTGCCAGCAGTACTCCGACGAGCGGCTACACCTTC.

This clonotype was found a few times. This chain links TRBV6-5 with TRBJ2-7, with 9 nucleotides matching TRBD1. Germline CDR1 is MNHEY and CDR2 is SVGAGI. The CDR3 sequence is 15 residues long. V shed 3 bases and J 3 bases; nucleotides not matched to a gene: 6. CDR3: CASSYTDRGGYEQYF. The CDR3 nucleotides read TGTGCCAGCAGTTATACGGACAGGGGAGGCTACGAGCAGTACTTC.

For this clonotype: A read error may account for a junction end that differs from germline. CDR3 loop: CVSSRGGGQGNNEQFF. The CDR3 nucleotides are TGCGTCAGCAGCCGGGGAGGGGGACAGGGGAACAATGAGCAGTTCTTC. The V call is TRBV4-3, the J call TRBJ2-1; 10 bases line up with TRBD1. CDR3 length: 16 amino acids. Germline lookup yields CDR1 LGHNA and CDR2 YSLEER.

V is TRBV10-2 and J is TRBJ2-7, with 12 bases identical to TRBD2. V lost 3 bases and J lost 2; bases outside the gene matches: 14. In germline, CDR1 is WSHSY, CDR2 SAAADI. This CDR3 comprises 19 residues. The CDR3 sequence is CASSDGLAGFNQATYEQYF. The DNA for the CDR3 is TGCGCCAGCAGTGATGGACTAGCGGGGTTTAACCAAGCAACCTACGAGCAGTACTTC.

Points on this clonotype: A single base separates this from a much larger clone, so it may be a read error. The chain recombines TRBV6-6 with TRBJ1-2; unclear D gene. CDR1 and CDR2 (germline): MNHNY, SVGAGI (reference sequence). This CDR3 spans 12 amino acids. The CDR3 here is CVSREQNYGYTF. The CDR3 DNA reads as TGTGTCAGCCGAGAACAGAACTATGGCTACACCTTC.

V and J are TRBV20-1 and TRBJ1-5; TRBD1 is a possible D gene (5 bases). The CDR3 length is 15 residues. Looked up from germline, CDR1 is DFQATT and CDR2 is SNEGSKA (reference sequence). V was shortened by 5 bases and J by 0 bases, with 14 bases between the two germline ends. The CDR3 here is CSAPTGGDSNQPQHF. As DNA, the CDR3 is TGCAGTGCTCCCACTGGGGGGGATAGCAATCAGCCCCAGCATTTT.

The chain carries TRBV20-1 and TRBJ1-1, with D possibly matching TRBD1 (5 bases). CDR1 and CDR2 (germline): DFQATT, SNEGSKA (reference sequence). The CDR3 totals 14 residues. The CDR3 bases are TGCATTACTAGAGATGGACAAGGTGGCACTGAAGCTTTCTTT. It yields the protein CITRDGQGGTEAFF.